These T cell receptor beta chains were read from a single sample in a study of tumor-infiltrating lymphocytes in primary liver carcinoma. TCRdb fed the multiplex PCR reads into MiXCR, producing one record per CDR3 protein. The sample has tens of thousands of distinct CDR3 sequences, around 78% seen once. Input material: liver tumor tissue from sampling region 3. Receptors were obtained from a man aged 35-49 years with primary liver carcinoma and hepatitis B virus infection. Both conserved end residues are part of each CDR3. A D gene is named only where the DNA matches it firmly. Size values are once, few and many counts, or a class for expanded clones, and some rows have none.

V gene	clone size	J gene	D gene	CDR3 length	CDR3 protein	CDR3 DNA
TRBV7-9	.	TRBJ1-3	.	12	CTSSLAENAIYF	TGTACCAGCAGCTTAGCTGAAAACGCCATATATTTT
TRBV6-1	.	TRBJ2-5	.	13	CANSREPEETQYF	TGTGCCAACAGTCGGGAACCGGAGGAGACCCAGTACTTC
TRBV10-3	.	TRBJ2-3	TRBD1	14	CAVSGGVGTDTQYF	TGTGCCGTCAGTGGGGGCGTTGGGACAGATACACAGTATTTT
TRBV6-5	many	TRBJ2-7	TRBD1	14	CASSRNRGNHEQYF	TGTGCCAGCAGCCGGAACAGGGGGAACCACGAGCAGTACTTC
TRBV25-1	.	TRBJ2-3	.	15	CASSKCLRSTDTQYF	TGTGCCAGCAGTAAATGTTTGCGGAGCACAGATACGCAGTATTTT
TRBV4-1	.	TRBJ2-7	TRBD2	16	CASSQSLAEPPYELYF	TGCGCCAGCAGCCAATCCCTAGCGGAGCCACCTTACGAGTTGTACTTC
TRBV29-1	.	TRBJ2-1	.	12	CSALPGGNEPFF	TGCAGCGCCCTCCCAGGGGGGAATGAGCCCTTCTTC
TRBV12-3/TRBV12-4	.	TRBJ2-1	TRBD2	15	CASSMGGGVYNEQFF	TGTGCCAGCAGTATGGGGGGGGGTGTTTACAATGAGCAGTTCTTC
TRBV12-3/TRBV12-4	.	TRBJ1-2	TRBD1	13	CARCLGQGAGYTF	TGTGCCAGGTGTTTAGGACAGGGGGCTGGCTACACCTTC
TRBV6-2/TRBV6-3	once	TRBJ1-5	.	13	CASSSPLDLPQHF	TGTGCCAGCAGTTCTCCCTTAGATCTTCCCCAGCATTTT
TRBV10-2	.	TRBJ1-2	.	14	CASSESGGNYGYTF	TGCGCCAGCAGTGAGTCGGGCGGAAACTATGGTTACACCTTC
TRBV4-3	medium-sized	TRBJ2-7	.	16	CASSQERGLLPYEQYF	TGCGCCAGCAGCCAAGAACGGGGCCTCCTCCCCTACGAGCAGTACTTC
TRBV7-9	few	TRBJ1-4	.	16	CASSSGRATAKEKLFF	TGTGCCAGCAGTTCCGGACGGGCTACGGCTAAGGAAAAACTGTTTTTT
TRBV29-1	.	TRBJ2-5	TRBD1	14	CSARPGQGRGTQYF	TGCAGCGCGAGGCCCGGACAGGGACGAGGGACCCAGTACTTC
TRBV7-3	many	TRBJ2-2	.	15	CASSLSPANTGELFF	TGTGCCAGCAGCTTAAGTCCGGCTAACACCGGGGAGCTGTTTTTT
TRBV28	.	TRBJ2-7	TRBD2	14	CASSAIAGNYEQYF	TGTGCCAGCAGTGCCATAGCGGGGAACTATGAGCAGTACTTC
TRBV11-1	few	TRBJ2-7	.	13	CVSSLGYLREQYF	TGTGTCAGCAGCTTAGGATACCTCCGCGAGCAGTACTTC
TRBV25-1	.	TRBJ2-1	TRBD2	15	CASQLGLAGDHERFF	TGTGCCAGTCAGCTGGGACTAGCGGGAGACCATGAGCGGTTCTTC
TRBV6-1	.	TRBJ2-3	TRBD1	14	CARSEGQGTDTQYF	TGTGCAAGGAGTGAGGGACAGGGCACAGATACGCAATATTTT
TRBV11-2	.	TRBJ2-7	TRBD1	15	CASGGGQGVVHEQYF	TGTGCCAGTGGCGGGGGACAGGGGGTTGTGCACGAACAGTACTTC
TRBV11-2	.	TRBJ2-3	TRBD2	17	CSSSLGITSGSTDTQYF	TGTTCCAGCAGCTTAGGTATAACTAGCGGGAGCACAGATACGCAGTATTTT
TRBV4-2	.	TRBJ1-5	.	16	CASNQEPGISNQLQHF	TGTGCCAGCAACCAAGAGCCCGGGATTAGCAATCAGCTCCAGCACTTT
TRBV12-3/TRBV12-4	.	TRBJ2-7	TRBD1	15	CASSMGTGGSYKQYF	TGTGCCAGCAGTATGGGAACAGGGGGGTCTTACAAGCAGTACTTC
TRBV29-1	.	TRBJ2-2	.	13	CSLQHTNTGELFF	TGCAGCCTCCAACACACGAACACCGGGGAGCTGTTCTTT
TRBV11-1	.	TRBJ2-7	.	16	CASSLIAGRLTGEQYF	TGTGCCAGCAGCTTAATAGCCGGGAGATTAACGGGCGAGCAGTACTTC
TRBV4-1	.	TRBJ1-5	TRBD1	16	CASRQEGGQVDQRQHF	TGCGCCAGCAGGCAAGAAGGCGGACAGGTGGATCAGCGCCAGCATTTT
TRBV29-1	.	TRBJ2-7	.	12	CSVVTGAYKQYF	TGTAGCGTCGTCACTGGGGCGTACAAGCAGTACTTC
TRBV4-3	.	TRBJ2-7	.	15	CAGNQDRETPYEQYF	TGCGCCGGCAACCAAGATAGGGAGACTCCCTACGAGCAGTACTTC
TRBV2	many	TRBJ2-1	.	16	CASSNHGPTLYNEQFF	TGTGCCAGCAGTAACCACGGACCAACCCTATACAATGAGCAGTTCTTC
TRBV7-2	.	TRBJ1-6	.	14	CASTPRGDNSPLHF	TGTGCCAGCACCCCCCGGGGGGATAATTCACCCCTCCACTTT
TRBV10-2	.	TRBJ2-3	.	11	CASTGSDTHYF	TGCGCCAGCACTGGGTCAGATACGCATTATTTT
TRBV12-5	few	TRBJ1-1	.	12	CANGLCQGRAFF	TGTGCTAATGGTTTGTGTCAGGGCCGAGCTTTCTTT
TRBV7-3	many	TRBJ2-1	TRBD2	14	CASSSSLANNEQFF	TGTGCCAGCAGCTCATCACTAGCGAACAATGAGCAGTTCTTC
TRBV6-2/TRBV6-3	once	TRBJ2-5	.	15	CASTHARGGQETQYF	TGTGCCAGCACCCATGCACGGGGCGGTCAAGAGACCCAGTACTTC
TRBV11-2	.	TRBJ1-5	TRBD1	15	CASSPDRGSNQPQHF	TGTGCCAGCAGCCCGGACAGGGGTAGCAATCAGCCCCAGCATTTT
TRBV20-1	many	TRBJ2-2	.	13	CSARDRLSVELFF	TGCAGTGCTAGAGATCGTCTCAGCGTGGAGCTGTTTTTT
TRBV4-1	once	TRBJ2-7	.	16	CASSQSLVGPLYVQYF	TGCGCCAGCAGCCAATCCCTAGTGGGGCCACTTTACGTGCAGTACTTC